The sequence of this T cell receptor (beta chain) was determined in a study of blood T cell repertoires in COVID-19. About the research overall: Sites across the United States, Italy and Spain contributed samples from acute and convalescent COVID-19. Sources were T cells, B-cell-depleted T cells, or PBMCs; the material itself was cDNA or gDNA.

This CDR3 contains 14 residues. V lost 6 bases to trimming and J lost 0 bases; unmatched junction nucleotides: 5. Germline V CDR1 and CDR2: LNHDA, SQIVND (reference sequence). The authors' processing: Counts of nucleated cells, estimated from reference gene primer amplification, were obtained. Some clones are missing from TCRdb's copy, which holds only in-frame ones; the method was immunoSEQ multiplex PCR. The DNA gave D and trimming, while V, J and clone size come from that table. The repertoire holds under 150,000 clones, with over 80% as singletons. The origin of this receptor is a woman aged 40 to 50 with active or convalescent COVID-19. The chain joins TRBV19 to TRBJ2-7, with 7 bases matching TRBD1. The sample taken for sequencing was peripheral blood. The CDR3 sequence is CASSYRGSSYEQYF. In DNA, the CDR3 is TGTGCCAGTAGCTACAGGGGTAGCTCCTACGAGCAGTACTTC.